This record looks at one T cell receptor beta chain sequence and its context. TCRdb re-called the PCR reads through MiXCR, storing one row per CDR3 protein. The sample yields 15,000 to 20,000 distinct CDR3 sequences, approximately 45% seen once. This sample is drawn from a study of tumor-infiltrating lymphocytes in oesophageal squamous cell carcinoma. The CDR3 contains 13 residues. CDR1 is SGHVT and CDR2 is SQSDAQ in the germline V gene. Between the trimmed V and J ends, which lost 2 bases and 9 bases, there was a span of 12 bases. The sequenced sample was normal esophageal tissue next to the tumor. V and J are TRBV7-4 and TRBJ2-3, with no clear D. The clonotype was recovered from a female donor with esophageal squamous cell carcinoma. The CDR3, as DNA: TGTGCCAGCAGCTTACGCTCGGCGGTAACGCAGTATTTT. This translates into CASSLRSAVTQYF.